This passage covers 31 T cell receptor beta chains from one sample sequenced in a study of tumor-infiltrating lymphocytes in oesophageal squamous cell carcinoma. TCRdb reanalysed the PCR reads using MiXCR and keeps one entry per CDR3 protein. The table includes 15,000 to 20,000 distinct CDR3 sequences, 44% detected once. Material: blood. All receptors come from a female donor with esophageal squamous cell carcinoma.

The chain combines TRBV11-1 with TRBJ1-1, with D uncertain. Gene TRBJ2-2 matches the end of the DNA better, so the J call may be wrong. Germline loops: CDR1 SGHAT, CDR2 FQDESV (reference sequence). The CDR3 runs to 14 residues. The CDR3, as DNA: TGTGCCAGCAGCTCCCACAGTGGGCCCGGGGAGCTGTTTTTT. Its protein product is CASSSHSGPGELFF.

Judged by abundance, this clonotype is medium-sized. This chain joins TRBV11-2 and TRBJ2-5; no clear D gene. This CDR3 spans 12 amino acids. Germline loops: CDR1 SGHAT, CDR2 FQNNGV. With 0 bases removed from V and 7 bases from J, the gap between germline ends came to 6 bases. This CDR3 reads CASSLEWGTQYF. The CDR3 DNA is TGTGCCAGCAGCTTAGAGTGGGGGACCCAGTACTTC.

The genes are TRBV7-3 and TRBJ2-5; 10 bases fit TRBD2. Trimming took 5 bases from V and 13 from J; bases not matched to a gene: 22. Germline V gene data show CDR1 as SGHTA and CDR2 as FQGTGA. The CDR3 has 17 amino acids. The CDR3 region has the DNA TGTGCCAGCAGCACCAGCGGGGGGGCGTTGGGTCCCGGGGAGCTGTACTTC. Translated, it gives CASSTSGGALGPGELYF.

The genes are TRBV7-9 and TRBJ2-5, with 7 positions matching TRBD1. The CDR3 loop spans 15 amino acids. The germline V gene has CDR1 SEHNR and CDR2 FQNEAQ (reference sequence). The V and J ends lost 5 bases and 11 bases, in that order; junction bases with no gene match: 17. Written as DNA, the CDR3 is TGTGCCAGCAGCCCCACCGGGACAGCTCCCTACGATCAGTACTTC. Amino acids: CASSPTGTAPYDQYF.

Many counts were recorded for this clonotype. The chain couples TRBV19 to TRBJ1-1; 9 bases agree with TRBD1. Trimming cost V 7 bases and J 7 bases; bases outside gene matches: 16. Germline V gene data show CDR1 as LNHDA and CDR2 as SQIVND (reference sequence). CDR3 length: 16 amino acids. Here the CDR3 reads CASTSLGQGTQDEAFF. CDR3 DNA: TGTGCCAGTACATCCCTCGGACAGGGGACCCAGGATGAAGCTTTCTTT. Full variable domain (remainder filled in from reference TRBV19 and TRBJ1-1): DGGITQSPKYLFRKEGQNVTLSCEQNLNHDAMYWYRQDPGQGLRLIYYSQIVNDFQKGDIAEGYSVSREKKESFPLTVTSAQKNPTAFYLCASTSLGQGTQDEAFFGQGTRLTVV.

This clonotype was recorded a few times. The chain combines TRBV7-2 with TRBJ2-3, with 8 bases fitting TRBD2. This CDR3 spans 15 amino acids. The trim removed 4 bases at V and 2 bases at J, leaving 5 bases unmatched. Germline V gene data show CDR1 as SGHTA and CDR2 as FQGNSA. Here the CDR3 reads CASSSLADYTDTQYF. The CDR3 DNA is TGTGCCAGCAGCTCACTAGCGGACTACACAGATACGCAGTATTTT.

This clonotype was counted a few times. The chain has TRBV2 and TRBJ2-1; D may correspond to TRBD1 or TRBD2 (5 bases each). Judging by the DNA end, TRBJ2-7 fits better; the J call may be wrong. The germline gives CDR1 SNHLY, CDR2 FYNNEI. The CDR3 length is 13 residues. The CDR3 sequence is CASKGTAFLEQYF. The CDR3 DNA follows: TGTGCCAGCAAGGGGACGGCCTTCCTCGAGCAGTACTTC.

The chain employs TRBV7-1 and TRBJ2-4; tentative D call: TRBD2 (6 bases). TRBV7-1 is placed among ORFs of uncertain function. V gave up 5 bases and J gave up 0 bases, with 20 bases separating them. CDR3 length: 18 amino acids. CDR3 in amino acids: CASSDRKDYPLAKNIQYF. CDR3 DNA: TGTGCCAGCAGCGACCGAAAGGACTACCCTCTAGCCAAAAACATTCAGTACTTC.

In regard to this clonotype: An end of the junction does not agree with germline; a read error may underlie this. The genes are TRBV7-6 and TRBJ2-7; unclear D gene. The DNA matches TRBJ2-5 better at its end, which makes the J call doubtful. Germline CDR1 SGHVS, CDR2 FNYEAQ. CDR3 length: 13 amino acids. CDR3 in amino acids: CASSLLAWETQYF. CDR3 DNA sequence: TGTGCTAGCAGCTTATTAGCCTGGGAGACCCAGTACTTC.

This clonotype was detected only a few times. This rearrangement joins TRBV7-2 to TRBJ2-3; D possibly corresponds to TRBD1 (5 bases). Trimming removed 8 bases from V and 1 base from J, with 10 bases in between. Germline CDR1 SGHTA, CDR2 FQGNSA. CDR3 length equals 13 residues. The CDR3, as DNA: TGTGCCAGCGCAGGGTTCGGCACAGATACGCAGTATTTT. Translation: CASAGFGTDTQYF. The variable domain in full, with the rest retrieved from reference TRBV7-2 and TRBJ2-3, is GAGVSQSPSNKVTEKGKDVELRCDPISGHTALYWYRQSLGQGLEFLIYFQGNSAPDKSGLPSDRFSAERTGGSVSTLTIQRTQQEDSAVYLCASAGFGTDTQYFGPGTRLTVL.

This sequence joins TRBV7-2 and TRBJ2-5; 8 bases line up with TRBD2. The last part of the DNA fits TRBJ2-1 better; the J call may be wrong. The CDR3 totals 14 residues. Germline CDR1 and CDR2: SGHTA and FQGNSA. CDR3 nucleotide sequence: TGTGCCAGCAGCTTAGGAGCGGGGGCCAATGAGCAGTTCTTC. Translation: CASSLGAGANEQFF.

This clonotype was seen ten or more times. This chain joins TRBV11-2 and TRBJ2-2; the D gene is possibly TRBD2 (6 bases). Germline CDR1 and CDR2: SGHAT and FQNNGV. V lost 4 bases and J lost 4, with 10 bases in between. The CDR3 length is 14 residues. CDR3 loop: CASSSQLATGELFF. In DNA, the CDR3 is TGTGCCAGCAGCTCCCAACTAGCCACCGGGGAGCTGTTTTTT.

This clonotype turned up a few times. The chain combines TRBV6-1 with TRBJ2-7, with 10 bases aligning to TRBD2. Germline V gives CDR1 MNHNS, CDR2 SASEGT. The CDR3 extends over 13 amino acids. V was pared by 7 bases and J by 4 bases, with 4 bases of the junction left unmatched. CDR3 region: CASTALAGYEQYF. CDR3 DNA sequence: TGTGCCAGCACGGCACTAGCGGGATACGAGCAGTACTTC.

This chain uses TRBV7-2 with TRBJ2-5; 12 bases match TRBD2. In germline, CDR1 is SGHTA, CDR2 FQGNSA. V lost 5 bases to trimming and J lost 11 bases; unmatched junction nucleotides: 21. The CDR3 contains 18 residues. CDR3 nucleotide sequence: TGTGCCAGCAGCCTATATCGGACTAGCGGGGCCTCCTACAATGAGCAGTACTTC. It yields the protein CASSLYRTSGASYNEQYF.

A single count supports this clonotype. CDR3 loop: CASRPDSYEQYF. In DNA form, the CDR3 reads TGTGCCAGCAGGCCGGACTCCTACGAGCAGTACTTC. The chain uses TRBV6-6 and TRBJ2-1; the D is unclear. The closer fit of TRBJ2-7 to the DNA end suggests the J call may be wrong. Germline-derived CDR1 and CDR2 are MNHNY and SVGAGI (reference sequence). CDR3 length: 12 amino acids.

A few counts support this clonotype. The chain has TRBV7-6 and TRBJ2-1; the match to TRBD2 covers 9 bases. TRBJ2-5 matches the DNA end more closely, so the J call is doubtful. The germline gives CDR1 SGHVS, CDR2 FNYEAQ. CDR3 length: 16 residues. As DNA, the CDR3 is TGTGCCAGCAGCTTGAGGGCTAGCGGGAATGGAGAGACCCAGTACTTC. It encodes CASSLRASGNGETQYF.

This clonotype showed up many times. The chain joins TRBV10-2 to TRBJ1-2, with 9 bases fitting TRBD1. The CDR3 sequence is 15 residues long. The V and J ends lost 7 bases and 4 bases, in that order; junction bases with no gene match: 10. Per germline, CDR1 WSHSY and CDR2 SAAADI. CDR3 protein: CASKKQGARGYGYTF. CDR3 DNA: TGCGCCAGCAAAAAACAGGGGGCGCGGGGCTATGGCTACACCTTC.

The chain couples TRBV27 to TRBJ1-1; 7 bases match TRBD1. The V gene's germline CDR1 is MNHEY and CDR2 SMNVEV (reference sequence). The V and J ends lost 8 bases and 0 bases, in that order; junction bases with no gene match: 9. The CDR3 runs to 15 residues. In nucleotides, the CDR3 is TGTGCCAGCGTACCGGGGACAGCCATGAACACTGAAGCTTTCTTT. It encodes CASVPGTAMNTEAFF.

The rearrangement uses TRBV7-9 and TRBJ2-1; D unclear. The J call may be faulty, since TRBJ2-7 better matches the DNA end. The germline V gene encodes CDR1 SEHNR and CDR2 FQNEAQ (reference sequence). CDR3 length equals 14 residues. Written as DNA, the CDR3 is TGTGCCAGCAGCTTTCACGGTCCCTCCTACGAGCAGTACTTC. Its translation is CASSFHGPSYEQYF.

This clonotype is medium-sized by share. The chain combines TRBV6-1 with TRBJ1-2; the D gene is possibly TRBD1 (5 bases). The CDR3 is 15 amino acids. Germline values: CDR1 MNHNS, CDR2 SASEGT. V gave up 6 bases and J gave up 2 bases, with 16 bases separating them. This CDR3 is CASRLQIRVNYGYTF. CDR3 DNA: TGTGCCAGCAGACTACAGATCAGGGTCAACTATGGCTACACCTTC.

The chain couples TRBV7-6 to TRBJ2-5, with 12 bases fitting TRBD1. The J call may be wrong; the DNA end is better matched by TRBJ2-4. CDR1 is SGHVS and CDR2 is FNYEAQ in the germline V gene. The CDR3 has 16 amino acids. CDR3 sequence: CASSLTPGQGAGIQYF. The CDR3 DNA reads TGTGCCAGCAGCTTAACTCCGGGACAGGGGGCTGGCATTCAGTACTTC.

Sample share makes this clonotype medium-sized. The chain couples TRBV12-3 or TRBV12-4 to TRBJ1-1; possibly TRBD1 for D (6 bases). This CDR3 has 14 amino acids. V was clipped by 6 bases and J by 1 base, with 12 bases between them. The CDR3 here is CASSTGHSNTEAFF. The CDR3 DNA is TGTGCCAGCAGCACGGGACACTCGAACACTGAAGCTTTCTTT.

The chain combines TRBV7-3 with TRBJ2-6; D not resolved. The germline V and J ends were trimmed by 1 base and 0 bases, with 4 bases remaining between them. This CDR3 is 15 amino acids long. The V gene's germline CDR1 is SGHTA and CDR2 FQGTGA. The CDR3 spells CASSLMSSGANVLTF. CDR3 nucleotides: TGTGCCAGCAGCTTAATGTCCTCTGGGGCCAACGTCCTGACTTTC.

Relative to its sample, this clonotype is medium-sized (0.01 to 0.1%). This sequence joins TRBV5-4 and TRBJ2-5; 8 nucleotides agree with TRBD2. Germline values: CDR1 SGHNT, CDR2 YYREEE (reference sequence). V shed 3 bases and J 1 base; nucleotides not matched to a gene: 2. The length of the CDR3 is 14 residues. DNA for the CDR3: TGTGCCAGCAGCTCAGGACTAGCCCAAGAGACCCAGTACTTC. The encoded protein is CASSSGLAQETQYF.

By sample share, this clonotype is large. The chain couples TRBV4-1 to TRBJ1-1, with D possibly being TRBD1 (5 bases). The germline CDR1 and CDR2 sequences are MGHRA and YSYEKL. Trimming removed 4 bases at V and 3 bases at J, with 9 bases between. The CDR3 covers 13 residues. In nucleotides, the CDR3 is TGCGCCAGCAGCCCCGGGGGAGACACTGAAGCTTTCTTT. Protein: CASSPGGDTEAFF.

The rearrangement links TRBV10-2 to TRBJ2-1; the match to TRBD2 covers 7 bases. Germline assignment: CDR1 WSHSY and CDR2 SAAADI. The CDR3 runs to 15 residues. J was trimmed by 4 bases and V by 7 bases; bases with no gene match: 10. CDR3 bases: TGCGCCAGCACTACAAGCGGGAATCGGTACAATGAGCAGTTCTTC. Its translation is CASTTSGNRYNEQFF.

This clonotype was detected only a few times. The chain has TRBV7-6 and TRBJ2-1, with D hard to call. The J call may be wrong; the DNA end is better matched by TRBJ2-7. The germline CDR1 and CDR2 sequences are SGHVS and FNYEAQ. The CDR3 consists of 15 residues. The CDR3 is CASSLGIQSSYEQYF. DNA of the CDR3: TGTGCCAGCAGCTTAGGTATCCAGAGCTCCTACGAGCAGTACTTC.

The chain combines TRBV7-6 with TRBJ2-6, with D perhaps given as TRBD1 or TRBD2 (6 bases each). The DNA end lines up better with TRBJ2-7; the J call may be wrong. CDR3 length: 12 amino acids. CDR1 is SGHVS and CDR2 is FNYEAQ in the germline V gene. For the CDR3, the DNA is TGTGCCAGCAGCAGGGGGGTCGATGAGCAGTACTTC. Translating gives CASSRGVDEQYF.

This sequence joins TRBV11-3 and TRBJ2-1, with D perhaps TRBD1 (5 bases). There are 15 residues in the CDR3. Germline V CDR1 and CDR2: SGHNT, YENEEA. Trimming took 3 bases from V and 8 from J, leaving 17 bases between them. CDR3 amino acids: CASSLTYSGSDEQFF. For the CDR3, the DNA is TGTGCCAGCAGCTTGACCTACTCAGGGTCCGATGAGCAGTTCTTC.

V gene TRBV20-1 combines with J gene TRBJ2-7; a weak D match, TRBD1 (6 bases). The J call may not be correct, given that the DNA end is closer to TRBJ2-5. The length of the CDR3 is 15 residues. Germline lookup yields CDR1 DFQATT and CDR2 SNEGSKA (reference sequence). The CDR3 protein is CSASLDSGTKETQYF. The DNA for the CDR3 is TGCAGTGCTAGTTTGGATTCCGGGACAAAGGAGACCCAGTACTTC.

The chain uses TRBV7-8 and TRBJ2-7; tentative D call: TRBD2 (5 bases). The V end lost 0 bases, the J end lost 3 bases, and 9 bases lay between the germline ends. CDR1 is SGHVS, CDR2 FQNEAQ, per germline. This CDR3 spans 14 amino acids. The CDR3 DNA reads TGTGCCAGCAGCTTAGCGGGGAGTGTCTACGAGCAGTACTTC. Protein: CASSLAGSVYEQYF. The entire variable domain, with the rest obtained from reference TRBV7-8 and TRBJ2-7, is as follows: GAGVSQSPRYKVAKRGQDVALRCDPISGHVSLFWYQQALGQGPEFLTYFQNEAQLDKSGLPSDRFFAERPEGSVSTLKIQRTQQEDSAVYLCASSLAGSVYEQYFGPGTRLTVT.